This T cell receptor beta chain was recorded in a study of shared clonotypes between healthy human individuals. The ends were cut back, 6 bases at V and 9 bases at J, with 9 bases in the middle. The CDR3 contains 11 residues. Germline CDR1 reads MDHEN; CDR2 reads SYDVKM. Libraries were prepared by immunoSEQ multiplex PCR; TCRdb keeps only in-frame clonotypes and omits some of them. This sample has 2 million to 2.5 million clones, with around 90% found just once. The chain joins TRBV28 to TRBJ2-4; D gene unclear. The material sequenced was naive CD4+ T cells from PBMCs. Subset in this sample: CD45RA+ positively selected. The sequence came from a man aged 18-30 years in good health. Some clones in this sample may be carry-over from other donors' samples. The CDR3 is CASSDSGIQYF. The CDR3 DNA reads TGTGCCAGCAGCGACTCGGGCATTCAGTACTTC.